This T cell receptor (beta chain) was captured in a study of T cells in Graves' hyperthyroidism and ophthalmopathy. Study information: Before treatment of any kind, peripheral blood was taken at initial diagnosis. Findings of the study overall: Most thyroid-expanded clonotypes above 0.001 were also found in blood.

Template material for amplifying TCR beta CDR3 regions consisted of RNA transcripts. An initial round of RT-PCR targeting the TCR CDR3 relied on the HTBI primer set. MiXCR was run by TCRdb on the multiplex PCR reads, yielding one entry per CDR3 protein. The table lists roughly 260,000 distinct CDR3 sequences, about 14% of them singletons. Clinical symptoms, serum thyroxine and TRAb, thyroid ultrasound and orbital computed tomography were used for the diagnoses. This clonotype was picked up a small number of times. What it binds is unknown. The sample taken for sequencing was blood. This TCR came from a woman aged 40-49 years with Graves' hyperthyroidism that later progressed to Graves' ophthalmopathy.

The CDR3 spells CATSEWTGATDTQYF. CDR3 nucleotides: TGTGCCACCAGTGAATGGACAGGGGCGACAGATACGCAGTATTTT. The gene calls are TRBV24-1 and TRBJ2-3, with TRBD1 matching over 9 bases. With V trimmed by 4 bases and J by 3 bases, 4 bases remained unmatched. CDR1 and CDR2 from the germline V gene are KGHDR and SFDVKD. The CDR3 has 15 amino acids.